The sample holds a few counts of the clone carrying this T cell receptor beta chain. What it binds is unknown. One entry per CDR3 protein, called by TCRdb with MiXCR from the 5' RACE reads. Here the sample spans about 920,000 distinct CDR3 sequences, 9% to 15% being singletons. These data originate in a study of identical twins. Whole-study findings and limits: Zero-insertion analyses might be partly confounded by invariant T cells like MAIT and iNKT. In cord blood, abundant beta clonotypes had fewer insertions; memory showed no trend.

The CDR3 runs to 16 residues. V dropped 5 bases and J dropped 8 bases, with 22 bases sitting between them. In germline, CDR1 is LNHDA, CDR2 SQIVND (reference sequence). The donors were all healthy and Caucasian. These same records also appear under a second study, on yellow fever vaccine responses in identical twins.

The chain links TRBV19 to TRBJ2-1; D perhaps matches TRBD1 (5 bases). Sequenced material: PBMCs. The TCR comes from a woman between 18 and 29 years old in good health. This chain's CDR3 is CASSASRVFSVDEQFF. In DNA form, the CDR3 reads TGTGCCAGTAGTGCATCCAGGGTTTTTAGTGTCGATGAGCAGTTCTTC.